This entry lists 2 T cell receptor beta chains sequenced from one sample in a study of CD8+CD57+ T cells in acquired aplastic anemia. Using genomic DNA as the template, TCR beta VDJ and CDR3 profiling was carried out. TCRdb passed the reads through MiXCR, listing each CDR3 protein once. The data show 150,000 to 160,000 distinct CDR3 sequences, roughly half seen once. Patients included in sequencing had previously demonstrated CD8+CD57+ cell expansion by flow cytometry. Specimen: sorted CD4+, CD8+, or CD8+CD57+ T cells (not recorded which) from PBMCs. The receptors originated from a human donor with aplastic anemia.

On this clonotype: Given a much more abundant clone one base away, this may be a read error. CDR3 sequence reads: CASRPDRHLGNGQFF. The CDR3 nucleotides read TGCGCCAGCCGACCGGACAGGCACCTTGGCAATGGGCAGTTCTTC. The J gene is TRBJ2-1, the V gene TRBV4-1; 7 bases agree with TRBD1. From germline, CDR1 is MGHRA and CDR2 YSYEKL. The CDR3 sequence is 15 residues long.

The chain couples TRBV7-9 to TRBJ1-5; D ambiguous. The CDR3 extends over 14 amino acids. CDR1 and CDR2 from the germline V gene are SEHNR and FQNEAQ (reference sequence). Trimming took off 5 bases at V and 3 bases at J, with 11 bases between the two ends. DNA of the CDR3: TGTGCCAGCAGCCCTGGGAAAGTCAATCAGCCCCAGCATTTT. Protein: CASSPGKVNQPQHF.